Sequencing of this T cell receptor beta chain was carried out in a study of blood T cells in healthy people across ages. Study-level findings and limits: Across the age range, TCR beta diversity per million T cells fell in a roughly linear way.

A word on this clonotype: Its antigen is undetermined.

The use of a sample-barcoded 5' primer and a J-beta primer mix characterized a second PCR of about 7 to 12 cycles. Each of the cDNA molecules was tagged by a template-switch adaptor with 12 random nucleotides. TCRdb fed the 5' RACE reads into MiXCR, producing one record per CDR3 protein. The sample has 1.5 million to 1.8 million distinct CDR3 sequences, approximately 42% seen once; the top ten hold 4%. This receptor was obtained from a woman between 18 and 29 years old in good health. Sequenced: blood.

The CDR3 DNA sequence: TGTGCCAGCAGTTACCCGTACGAGATTCGCAAAAAGCAACGGGGAGAGACCCAGTACTTC. Its translation: CASSYPYEIRKKQRGETQYF. The V and J genes are TRBV6-2 or TRBV6-3 and TRBJ2-5; perhaps TRBD2 as D (5 bases). V was shortened by 2 bases and J by 4 bases, with 29 bases between the two germline ends. Looked up from germline, CDR1 is MNHEY and CDR2 is SVGEGT. CDR3 size: 20 residues.